This T cell receptor beta chain is drawn from a study of patients and donors after allogeneic stem cell transplantation. TCRdb reanalysed the RT-PCR reads using MiXCR and keeps one entry per CDR3 protein. Of about 160,000 distinct CDR3 sequences in the sample, nearly 25% were seen once. This clonotype turned up a few times. The V end lost 6 bases, the J end lost 5 bases, and 20 bases lay between the germline ends. The length of the CDR3 is 16 residues. The sequencing input was blood, either unsorted or a sorted T cell fraction (not recorded which). V is TRBV12-3 or TRBV12-4 and J is TRBJ1-5, with D perhaps matching TRBD1 (5 bases). The clonotype originates from a human donor who was either an allogeneic HSCT recipient or a stem cell or donor lymphocyte infusion donor (not recorded which). It is not recorded whose cells these are; they may come from a transplant donor. CDR3 amino acids: CASSHRHITGDQPQHF. The DNA for the CDR3 is TGTGCCAGCAGCCACAGGCATATCACAGGAGATCAGCCCCAGCATTTT.